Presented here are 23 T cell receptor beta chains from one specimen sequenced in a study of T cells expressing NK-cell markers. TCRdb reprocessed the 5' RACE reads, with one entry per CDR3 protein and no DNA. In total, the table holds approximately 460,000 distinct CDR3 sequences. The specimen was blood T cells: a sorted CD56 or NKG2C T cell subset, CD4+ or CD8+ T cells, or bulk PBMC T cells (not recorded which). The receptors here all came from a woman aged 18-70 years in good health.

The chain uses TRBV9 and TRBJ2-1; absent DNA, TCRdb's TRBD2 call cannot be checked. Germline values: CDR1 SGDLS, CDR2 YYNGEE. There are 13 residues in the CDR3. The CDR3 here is CASSLIRDSQRVF. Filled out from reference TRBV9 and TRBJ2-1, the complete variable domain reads DSGVTQTPKHLITATGQRVTLRCSPRSGDLSVYWYQQSLDQGLQFLIQYYNGEERAKGNILERFSAQQFPDLHSELNLSSLELGDSALYFCASSLIRDSQRVFGPGTRLTVL.

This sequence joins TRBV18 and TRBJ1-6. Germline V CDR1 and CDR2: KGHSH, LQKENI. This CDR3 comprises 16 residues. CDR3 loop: CASSLLRDSGNSPLHF.

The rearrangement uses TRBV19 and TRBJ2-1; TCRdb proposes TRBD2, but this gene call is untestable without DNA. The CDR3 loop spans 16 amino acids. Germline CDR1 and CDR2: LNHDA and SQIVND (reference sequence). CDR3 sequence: CASSAPGLAGGPEQFF.

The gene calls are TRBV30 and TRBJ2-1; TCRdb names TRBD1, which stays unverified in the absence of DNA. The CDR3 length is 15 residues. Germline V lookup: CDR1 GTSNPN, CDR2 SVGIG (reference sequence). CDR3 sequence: CAWSHQGLKVNEQFF.

CDR3 region: CASSYSRDQNEQFF. This rearrangement joins TRBV7-2 to TRBJ2-1; TCRdb designates TRBD2, a call that cannot be tested without DNA. The germline gives CDR1 SGHTA, CDR2 FQGNSA. This CDR3 comprises 14 residues.

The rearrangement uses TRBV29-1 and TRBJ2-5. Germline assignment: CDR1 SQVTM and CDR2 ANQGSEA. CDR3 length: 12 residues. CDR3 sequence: CSVESDTKTQYF. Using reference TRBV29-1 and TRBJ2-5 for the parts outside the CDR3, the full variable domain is SAVISQKPSRDICQRGTSLTIQCQVDSQVTMMFWYRQQPGQSLTLIATANQGSEATYESGFVIDKFPISRPNLTFSTLTVSNMSPEDSSIYLCSVESDTKTQYFGPGTRLLVL.

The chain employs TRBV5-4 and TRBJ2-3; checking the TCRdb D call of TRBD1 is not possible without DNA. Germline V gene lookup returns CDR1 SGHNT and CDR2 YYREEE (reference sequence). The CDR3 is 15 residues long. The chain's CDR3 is CASSLRTGLTDTQYF.

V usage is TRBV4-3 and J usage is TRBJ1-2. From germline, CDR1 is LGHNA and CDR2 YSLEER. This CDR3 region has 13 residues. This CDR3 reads CASSQDGQYGYTF.

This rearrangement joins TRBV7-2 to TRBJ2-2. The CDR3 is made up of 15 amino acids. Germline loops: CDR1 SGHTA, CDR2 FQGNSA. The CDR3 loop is CASSRTTINTGELFF.

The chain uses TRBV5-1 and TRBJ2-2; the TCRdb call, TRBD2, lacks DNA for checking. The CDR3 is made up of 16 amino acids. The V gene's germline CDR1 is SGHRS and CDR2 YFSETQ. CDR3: CASSTDARTNTGELFF.

CDR3 loop: CASSQRTPSTDTQYF. The J gene is TRBJ2-3, the V gene TRBV4-3; without DNA, the TCRdb call of TRBD1 cannot be checked. Per the germline V gene, CDR1 is LGHNA and CDR2 is YSLEER. This CDR3 contains 15 residues.

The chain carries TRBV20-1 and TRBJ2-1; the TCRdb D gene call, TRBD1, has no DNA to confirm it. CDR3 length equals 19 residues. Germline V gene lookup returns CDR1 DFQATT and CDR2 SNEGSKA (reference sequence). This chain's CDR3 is CSARDRGQVQKFSYNEQFF.

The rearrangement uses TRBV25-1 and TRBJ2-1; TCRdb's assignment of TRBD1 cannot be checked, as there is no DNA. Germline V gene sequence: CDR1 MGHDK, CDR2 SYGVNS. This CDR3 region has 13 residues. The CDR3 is CASSRTGPNEQFF.

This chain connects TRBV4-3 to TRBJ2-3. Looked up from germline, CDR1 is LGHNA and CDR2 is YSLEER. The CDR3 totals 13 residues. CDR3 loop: CASSQDPGYTQYF.

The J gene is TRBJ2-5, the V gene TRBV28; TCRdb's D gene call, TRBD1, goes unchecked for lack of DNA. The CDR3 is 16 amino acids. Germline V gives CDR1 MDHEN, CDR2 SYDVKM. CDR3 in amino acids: CASSGTKTGFGETQYF.

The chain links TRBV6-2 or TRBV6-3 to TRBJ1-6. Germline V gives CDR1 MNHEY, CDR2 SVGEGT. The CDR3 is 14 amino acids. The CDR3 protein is CASSQIVTNSPLHF.

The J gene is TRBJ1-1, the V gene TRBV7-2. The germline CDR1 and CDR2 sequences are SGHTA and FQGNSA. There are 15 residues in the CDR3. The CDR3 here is CASSLEIGRNTEAFF.

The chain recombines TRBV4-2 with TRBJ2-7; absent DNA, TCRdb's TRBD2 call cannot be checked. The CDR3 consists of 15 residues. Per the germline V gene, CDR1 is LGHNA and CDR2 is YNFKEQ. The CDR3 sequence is CASSQGAGTSYEQYF.

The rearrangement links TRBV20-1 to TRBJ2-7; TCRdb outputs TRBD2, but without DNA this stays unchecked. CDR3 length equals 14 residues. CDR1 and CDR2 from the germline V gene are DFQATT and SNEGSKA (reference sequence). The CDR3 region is CSANPGLHDYEQYF.

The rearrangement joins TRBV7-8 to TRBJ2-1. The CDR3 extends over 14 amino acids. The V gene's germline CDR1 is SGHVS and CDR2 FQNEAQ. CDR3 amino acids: CASSLAQRVAEQFF.

This CDR3 reads CASNCRKDNSPLHF. The rearrangement joins TRBV6-1 to TRBJ1-6; TCRdb's D call of TRBD1 is untestable without DNA. CDR1 and CDR2 (germline): MNHNS, SASEGT. The CDR3 sequence is 14 residues long.

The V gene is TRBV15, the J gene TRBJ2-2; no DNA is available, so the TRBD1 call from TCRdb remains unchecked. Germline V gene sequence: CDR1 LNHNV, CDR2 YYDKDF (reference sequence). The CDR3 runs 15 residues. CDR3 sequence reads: CATSREDRAGGELFF.

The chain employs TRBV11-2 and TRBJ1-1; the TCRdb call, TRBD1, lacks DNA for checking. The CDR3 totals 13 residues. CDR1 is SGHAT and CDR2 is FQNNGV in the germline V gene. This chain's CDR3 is CASSLVQGPEAFF.